Sequencing of this TCR beta chain was carried out in a study of blood T cell repertoires in COVID-19. Germline CDR1 and CDR2: LNHNV and YYDKDF (reference sequence). Losses at the gene ends were 8 bases for V and 6 bases for J; bases not matched to a gene: 3. CDR3 length: 12 amino acids. Sequenced by immunoSEQ multiplex PCR; TCRdb stores in-frame clones only, minus some. The data contain around 210,000 clones, about 85% of them singletons. The sequencing sample was made of peripheral blood. The clonotype originates from a man in his 60s with COVID-19, enrolled during active disease. The genes are TRBV15 and TRBJ1-4; TRBD1 aligns across 7 bases. The CDR3 DNA reads TGTGCCACCGGGACAGCGTATGAAAAACTGTTTTTT. Translated: CATGTAYEKLFF.